The 8 T cell receptor beta chains presented below share a single source sample, sequenced in a study of shared clonotypes between healthy human individuals. Assay: immunoSEQ multiplex PCR; the TCRdb copy retains only in-frame clones and omits some. The table records hundreds of thousands of clones, roughly 97% of them present only once. The sequenced sample consisted of naive CD4+ T cells sorted from blood. Subset: CD45RA+ positively selected. These receptors were taken from a woman aged 25-40 years in good health.

The chain is built from TRBV6-5 and TRBJ1-1; D gene ambiguous. V was trimmed by 2 bases and J by 1 base, leaving 5 bases between them. Germline CDR1 is MNHEY and CDR2 is SVGAGI. This CDR3 is 13 amino acids long. This CDR3 reads CASSYKSNTEAFF. The CDR3 DNA follows: TGTGCCAGCAGTTACAAGTCGAACACTGAAGCTTTCTTT.

Details on this clone: The identical CDR3 is also encoded by other nucleotide sequences in the sample. The rearrangement links TRBV11-2 to TRBJ1-3; tentatively, D is TRBD1 (6 bases). With 6 bases removed from V and 1 base from J, the gap between germline ends came to 7 bases. CDR3 length: 13 amino acids. Germline V CDR1 and CDR2: SGHAT, FQNNGV. CDR3 sequence reads: CASSTGSGNTIYF. The CDR3 region has the DNA TGTGCCAGCAGTACAGGGTCTGGAAACACCATATATTTT.

This chain links TRBV5-1 with TRBJ2-3, with D maybe TRBD1 (6 bases). The germline V gene has CDR1 SGHRS and CDR2 YFSETQ. The CDR3 is 15 amino acids. V lost 4 bases and J 2 bases, leaving 14 bases between the germline ends. DNA of the CDR3: TGCGCCAGCAGCCCCCAGGGGCAGATCACAGATACGCAGTATTTT. Protein sequence: CASSPQGQITDTQYF.

This clone was seen only once. The chain employs TRBV19 and TRBJ2-2; D assignment may be TRBD1 or TRBD2 (6 bases each). The CDR3 is 16 residues long. V dropped 5 bases and J dropped 4 bases, with 17 bases sitting between them. Looked up from germline, CDR1 is LNHDA and CDR2 is SQIVND (reference sequence). The CDR3 DNA sequence: TGTGCCAGTAGTGATGGTGGCAGGGGAGGCACCGGGGAGCTGTTTTTT. It encodes CASSDGGRGGTGELFF.

The V call is TRBV21-1, the J call TRBJ2-1; the D call of TRBD2 is as the table states it, not checked on the DNA. TRBV21-1 is an annotated pseudogene. The CDR3 runs 16 residues. The CDR3 DNA reads as TGTGCCAGCAGCGACGGACTAGCCCGGTCCTACAATGAGCAGTTCTTC. The encoded protein is CASSDGLARSYNEQFF.

V and J are TRBV2 and TRBJ1-4; possible D gene TRBD1, 6 bases. Germline V gene lookup returns CDR1 SNHLY and CDR2 FYNNEI. The CDR3 length is 14 residues. The V end lost 5 bases, the J end lost 2 bases, and 9 bases lay between the germline ends. The CDR3 region is CASSSGQTNEKLFF. CDR3 coding DNA: TGTGCCAGCAGTAGCGGACAGACTAATGAAAAACTGTTTTTT.

This chain connects TRBV28 to TRBJ1-2, with D possibly matching TRBD1 (5 bases). The CDR3 extends over 15 amino acids. The V end lost 7 bases, the J end lost 8 bases, and 23 bases lay between the germline ends. Germline CDR1 is MDHEN and CDR2 is SYDVKM. In nucleotides, the CDR3 is TGTGCCAGCACCCCGGGGGAGGCAAGCCCCTGGGGCTACACCTTC. It translates to CASTPGEASPWGYTF.

V and J are TRBV2 and TRBJ2-5; the match to TRBD2 covers 11 bases. Germline-derived CDR1 and CDR2 are SNHLY and FYNNEI. The CDR3 totals 15 residues. V lost 6 bases and J lost 4; bases outside the gene matches: 7. DNA of the CDR3: TGTGCCAGCAGAAACCCCCTAGCGGGAGGAGAGACCCAGTACTTC. This sequence encodes CASRNPLAGGETQYF.